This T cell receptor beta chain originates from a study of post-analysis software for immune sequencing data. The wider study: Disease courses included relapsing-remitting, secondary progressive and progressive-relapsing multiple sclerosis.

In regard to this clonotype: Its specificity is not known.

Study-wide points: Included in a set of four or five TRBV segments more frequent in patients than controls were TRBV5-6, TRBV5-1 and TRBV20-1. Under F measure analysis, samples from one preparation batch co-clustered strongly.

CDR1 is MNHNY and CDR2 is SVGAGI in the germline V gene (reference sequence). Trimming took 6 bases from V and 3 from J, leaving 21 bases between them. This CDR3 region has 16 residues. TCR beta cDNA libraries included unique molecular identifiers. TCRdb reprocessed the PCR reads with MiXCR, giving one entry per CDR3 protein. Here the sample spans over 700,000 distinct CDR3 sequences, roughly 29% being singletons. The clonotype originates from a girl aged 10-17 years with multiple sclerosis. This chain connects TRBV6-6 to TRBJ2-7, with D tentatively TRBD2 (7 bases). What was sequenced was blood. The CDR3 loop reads CASRTSRGGGGYEQYF. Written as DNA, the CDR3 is TGTGCCAGCAGAACCTCAAGGGGGGGTGGGGGCTACGAGCAGTACTTC.